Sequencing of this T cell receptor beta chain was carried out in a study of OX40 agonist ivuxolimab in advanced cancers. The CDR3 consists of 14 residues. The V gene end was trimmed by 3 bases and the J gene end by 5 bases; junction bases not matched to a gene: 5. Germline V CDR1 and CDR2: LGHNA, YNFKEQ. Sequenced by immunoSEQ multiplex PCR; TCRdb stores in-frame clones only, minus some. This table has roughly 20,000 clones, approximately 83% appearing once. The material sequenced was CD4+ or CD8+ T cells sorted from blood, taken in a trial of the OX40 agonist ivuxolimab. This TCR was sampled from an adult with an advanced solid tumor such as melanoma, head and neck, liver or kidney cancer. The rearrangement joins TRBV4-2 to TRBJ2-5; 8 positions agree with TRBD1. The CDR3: CASSQHRGTETQYF. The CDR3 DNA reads TGTGCCAGCAGCCAGCACAGGGGGACCGAGACCCAGTACTTC.